The clone carrying this TCR beta chain was counted between two and nine times. Antigen: not known. This entry comes from a study of cytotoxic CD8 clonotypes in ibrutinib-treated CLL. Looking at the study overall: The patients, around 10 relapsed/refractory and approximately 14 treatment-naive, included fewer than 18 who were IGHV unmutated. After a median of 68 months, about 14 patients stayed remitted and about 12 progressed; responses had been partial in about 24 and complete in 2.

A 1 in 200,000 to 1 in 1 million T cell depth was the sequencing target. Repertoires were generated with immunoSEQ multiplex PCR, while TCRdb's copy carries only in-frame clones and drops some. Here the sample spans around 91,000 clones, 70% to 90% being singletons. Study-level findings and limits: Progressing patients had sampling times that differed from those of sustained-remission patients.

The CDR3 runs to 17 residues. Losses at the gene ends were 0 bases for V and 4 bases for J; bases not matched to a gene: 10. Germline CDR1 GTSNPN, CDR2 SVGIG (reference sequence). The source is a human donor with chronic lymphocytic leukemia. The chain is built from TRBV30 and TRBJ2-3, with 10 bases matching TRBD2. The starting material was PBMCs, obtained before ibrutinib treatment. The CDR3 DNA is TGTGCCTGGAGTGTACGCCGGGGTAGCGGGAGGTCAGATACGCAGTATTTT. Its translation is CAWSVRRGSGRSDTQYF. Full variable domain (remainder filled in from reference TRBV30 and TRBJ2-3): SQTIHQWPATLVQPVGSPLSLECTVEGTSNPNLYWYRQAAGRGLQLLFYSVGIGQISSEVPQNLSASRPQDRQFILSSKKLLLSDSGFYLCAWSVRRGSGRSDTQYFGPGTRLTVL.